Following are 9 T cell receptor beta chains from one sample sequenced in a study of shared clonotypes between healthy human individuals. The method was immunoSEQ multiplex PCR; TCRdb's version includes in-frame clones alone and lacks a portion of them. This repertoire shows some 740,000 clones, over 90% found once; its top ten account for less than 25%. CD45RO-negative cells were positively selected for CCR7, leaving out terminally differentiated effector memory CD45RA+ cells. The sample taken for sequencing was naive CD8+ T cells sorted from blood. The receptors here all came from a man younger than 40 in good health.

This clone showed up just once. CDR3: CASGRGTGATEAFF. CDR3 nucleotides: TGTGCCAGCGGGAGAGGGACAGGGGCTACTGAAGCTTTCTTT. This chain links TRBV9 with TRBJ1-1; 10 bases are shared with TRBD1. After removal of 7 bases from V and 5 bases from J, the junction contained 8 bases not matched to a gene. Looked up from germline, CDR1 is SGDLS and CDR2 is YYNGEE. The CDR3 consists of 14 residues. Filled out from reference TRBV9 and TRBJ1-1, the complete variable domain reads DSGVTQTPKHLITATGQRVTLRCSPRSGDLSVYWYQQSLDQGLQFLIQYYNGEERAKGNILERFSAQQFPDLHSELNLSSLELGDSALYFCASGRGTGATEAFFGQGTRLTVV.

The chain uses TRBV6-5 and TRBJ2-2, with 7 nucleotides matching TRBD2. The CDR3 extends over 15 amino acids. The germline V gene has CDR1 MNHEY and CDR2 SVGAGI. Unmatched junction bases numbered 6, after V lost 6 bases and J lost 2 bases. Written as DNA, the CDR3 is TGTGCCAGCAGCCTGGGGGGGAAAAACACCGGGGAGCTGTTTTTT. It specifies CASSLGGKNTGELFF.

Turning to this clone: Other nucleotide sequences in the sample specify the same CDR3. V and J are TRBV7-9 and TRBJ2-7; D not resolved. The germline V and J ends were trimmed by 2 bases and 2 bases, with 10 bases remaining between them. Per germline, CDR1 SEHNR and CDR2 FQNEAQ (reference sequence). The CDR3 sequence is 14 residues long. The CDR3 protein is CASSLPGLAYEQYF. The CDR3 nucleotides are TGTGCCAGCAGCTTACCGGGCCTCGCCTACGAGCAGTACTTC.

J is TRBJ2-7 and V is TRBV27, with D possibly TRBD2 on 5 matching bases. The CDR3 is made up of 16 amino acids. The V gene's germline CDR1 is MNHEY and CDR2 SMNVEV (reference sequence). With 5 bases removed from V and 2 bases from J, the gap between germline ends came to 19 bases. CDR3 DNA sequence: TGTGCCAGCAGTAAATTTGGGTCGACTAACCCCTACGAGCAGTACTTC. It translates to CASSKFGSTNPYEQYF.

The rearrangement uses TRBV2 and TRBJ2-7, with 7 positions matching TRBD2. The CDR3 runs 13 residues. Losses at the gene ends were 6 bases for V and 4 bases for J; bases not matched to a gene: 6. The germline V gene has CDR1 SNHLY and CDR2 FYNNEI. In DNA, the CDR3 is TGTGCCAGCAGGGGCGGGAGTGGGTACGAGCAGTACTTC. Translating gives CASRGGSGYEQYF.

The chain employs TRBV9 and TRBJ2-7, with a weak D call TRBD2 (6 bases). This CDR3 has 15 residues. Germline loops: CDR1 SGDLS, CDR2 YYNGEE. V was cut by 3 bases and J by 0 bases, with 13 bases left in between. The CDR3 spells CASSADGRSSYEQYF. The CDR3 bases are TGTGCCAGCAGCGCCGATGGGAGGAGCTCCTACGAGCAGTACTTC.

The chain links TRBV6-5 to TRBJ2-7, with 9 bases fitting TRBD2. The CDR3 runs to 13 residues. Germline V gene sequence: CDR1 MNHEY, CDR2 SVGAGI. The V and J ends lost 8 bases and 5 bases, in that order; junction bases with no gene match: 7. The CDR3 coding sequence is TGTGCCAGCTCTCCTAGCGGGATAGACGAGCAGTACTTC. Its translation is CASSPSGIDEQYF.

The V and J genes are TRBV5-1 and TRBJ2-2, with 12 nucleotides matching TRBD1. The germline gives CDR1 SGHRS, CDR2 YFSETQ. The J segment lost 5 bases and the V segment lost 3 bases, leaving 11 bases of the junction unmatched. CDR3 size: 18 residues. CDR3 sequence (DNA): TGCGCCAGCAGCTGGGACCGGGACAGGGGGCGAGGGACCGGGGAGCTGTTTTTT. This codes for CASSWDRDRGRGTGELFF.

The CDR3 DNA reads as TGTGCCAGCAGTTTAAGGCCCCCAGGGCTTGGGGAGCAGTACTTC. It yields the protein CASSLRPPGLGEQYF. The V call is TRBV27, the J call TRBJ2-7; D might be TRBD1 (5 bases). Germline values: CDR1 MNHEY, CDR2 SMNVEV (reference sequence). V gave up 2 bases and J gave up 7 bases, with 18 bases separating them. The CDR3 length is 15 residues.